The rows below give T cell receptor beta chains drawn from one sample of a study of CD8+CD57+ T cells in acquired aplastic anemia. One entry per CDR3 protein, called by TCRdb with MiXCR from the reads. The sample holds some 280,000 distinct CDR3 sequences, around 60% seen once. The specimen was sorted CD4+, CD8+, or CD8+CD57+ T cells (not recorded which) from PBMCs. These receptors were taken from a human donor with severe aplastic anemia or a healthy control (not recorded which). Each CDR3 is given with its conserved first and last residue. The D gene is left open where the match is weak. Expanded clones are given a class, and other clones once, few, many or no size at all.

CDR3 DNA	CDR3 protein	J gene	clone size	D gene	V gene
TGCAGTGCGAGGGGGACGGACGCCTACGAGCAGTACTTC	CSARGTDAYEQYF	TRBJ2-7	few	NA	TRBV20-1
TGTGCCAGCTCCGCCCTTGGGGGTACAGGGATGAATACGCAGTATTTT	CASSALGGTGMNTQYF	TRBJ2-3	NA	NA	TRBV6-5
TGCAGCTTTGACCAGGGGGTAAACTATGGCTACACCTTC	CSFDQGVNYGYTF	TRBJ1-2	NA	TRBD1	TRBV29-1
TGTGCCAGCAGTTCACAGGGTCGGGGCTACACCTTC	CASSSQGRGYTF	TRBJ1-2	few	NA	TRBV6-2/TRBV6-3
TGTGCCAGTAGTATCTCGGGAGCCAGACGGCAGTACTTC	CASSISGARRQYF	TRBJ2-7	NA	NA	TRBV19
TGTGCCAGCAGCGCTACGGACGGACCCACCGGGGAGCTGTTTTTT	CASSATDGPTGELFF	TRBJ2-2	NA	NA	TRBV14
TGCGCCAGCAGCTTGGCGACAGGGGGCAGGTCCTACGAGCAGTACTTC	CASSLATGGRSYEQYF	TRBJ2-7	few	TRBD1	TRBV5-1
TGTGCCAGCAGCCAAAGGTTAGGAATTACAGATACGCAGTATTTT	CASSQRLGITDTQYF	TRBJ2-3	once	NA	TRBV14
TGCAGTGCCCGCGGTTCCAGCTCCTATAATGAGCAGTTCTTC	CSARGSSSYNEQFF	TRBJ2-1	NA	NA	TRBV20-1
TGCAGTGCTACCCGGACTAGCGGGAGTTCGGACGAGCAGTACTTC	CSATRTSGSSDEQYF	TRBJ2-7	NA	TRBD2	TRBV20-1
TGTGCCAGCAGTAGAAAGGCGAATAATGAAAAACTGTTTTTT	CASSRKANNEKLFF	TRBJ1-4	many	NA	TRBV12-3/TRBV12-4
TGCAGTGCTAGAGTCGCGAGTTCACCCCTCCACTTT	CSARVASSPLHF	TRBJ1-6	NA	NA	TRBV20-1
TGTGCCACCAGCAGAGGGGGGGAGGGTATAGATGAGCAGTTCTTC	CATSRGGEGIDEQFF	TRBJ2-1	NA	TRBD2	TRBV15
TGTGCCAGAGGTCCGGGGGCCCTCACAGATACGCAGTATTTT	CARGPGALTDTQYF	TRBJ2-3	few	NA	TRBV2
TGTGCCAGTAGTACCAAGACAGGGCTCAGCTCCTACGAGCAGTACTTC	CASSTKTGLSSYEQYF	TRBJ2-7	NA	TRBD1	TRBV19
TGCAGTGCCTCACTCGAGGGGGGATCCTACAATGAGCAGTTCTTC	CSASLEGGSYNEQFF	TRBJ2-1	NA	NA	TRBV20-1
TGTGCCAGCAGTTACTCGTCGGCCCCCGGCGAGCAGTACTTC	CASSYSSAPGEQYF	TRBJ2-7	NA	NA	TRBV6-5
TGCAGTGCTAGAGATGGGACTAAAGCCCAAGAGACCCAGTACTTC	CSARDGTKAQETQYF	TRBJ2-5	NA	TRBD2	TRBV20-1
TGCGCCAGCGCCGGGACAAGGGCCTACGAGCAGTACTTC	CASAGTRAYEQYF	TRBJ2-7	NA	NA	TRBV5-1
TGTGCCAGCAGCTTAGAGGGAGGACCCCTCCACTTT	CASSLEGGPLHF	TRBJ1-6	NA	NA	TRBV7-9
TGTGCCAGCACCAACTACGGCGGCGGGAGGTACGAGCAGTACTTC	CASTNYGGGRYEQYF	TRBJ2-7	NA	TRBD2	TRBV7-8
TGTGCCAGCAGTGCTACATCGGGACAGGGCATGAACACTGAAGCTTTCTTT	CASSATSGQGMNTEAFF	TRBJ1-1	NA	TRBD1	TRBV25-1
TGCAGTGCTAGAGCCCCGCTACAGTTT	CSARAPLQF	TRBJ1-6	NA	NA	TRBV20-1
TGTGCCTGGGGGAGGGGGGGCGCCGCGGGAGAAAAACTGTTTTTT	CAWGRGGAAGEKLFF	TRBJ1-4	few	NA	TRBV30
TGTGCCAGCAGTCGTAAGTGGATCGGGACAGATGGCTACACCTTC	CASSRKWIGTDGYTF	TRBJ1-2	NA	TRBD1	TRBV2
TGTGCCAGCAGCGTAGGGGTAGATCGAGCCACCGGGGGGCTGTTTTTT	CASSVGVDRATGGLFF	TRBJ2-2	many	NA	TRBV9
TGTGCCAGCAGCCAAGGAGGGGCCACCTACAATGAGCAGTTCTTC	CASSQGGATYNEQFF	TRBJ2-1	many	NA	TRBV4-2
TGCAGTGCTTTTTTAACAGGGGGCCGAGAGACCCAGTACTTC	CSAFLTGGRETQYF	TRBJ2-5	many	TRBD1	TRBV20-1
TGTGCCAGCAGCCAAGGTCAGGGGTCCTATGGCTACACCTTC	CASSQGQGSYGYTF	TRBJ1-2	few	NA	TRBV3-1
TGTGCCAGCAGTTTATCCCCCGACAGGGGGCGTGGCTACACCTTC	CASSLSPDRGRGYTF	TRBJ1-2	many	TRBD1	TRBV27
TGTGCCAGCAGCTTTAGCGGGGGGGTGATCTTC	CASSFSGGVIF	TRBJ2-1	NA	TRBD2	TRBV12-3/TRBV12-4
TGCAGCGTTGTGCGGTACAATGAGCAGTTCTTC	CSVVRYNEQFF	TRBJ2-1	NA	NA	TRBV29-1
TGCAGCGTCTACAGGGATTATGAGCAGTTCTTC	CSVYRDYEQFF	TRBJ2-1	NA	NA	TRBV29-1
TGCGCCAGCAGCACCACAGATACGCAGTATTTT	CASSTTDTQYF	TRBJ2-3	NA	NA	TRBV5-1
TGTGCCAGCAAGTCCCGTGCAGCAACGGGCGCTGAAAAACTGTTTTTT	CASKSRAATGAEKLFF	TRBJ1-4	NA	NA	TRBV2
TGTGCCAGCAGCGAACGTGGTGAAGCTTTCTTT	CASSERGEAFF	TRBJ1-1	many	NA	TRBV7-9
TGCGCCAGCGTCTCGGAGGGGGGGGCCTACAGTGAGCAGTTCTTC	CASVSEGGAYSEQFF	TRBJ2-1	many	NA	TRBV5-1
TGTGCCAGTATCAAGGACAGGTTGAGCAATCAGCCCCAGCATTTT	CASIKDRLSNQPQHF	TRBJ1-5	many	TRBD1	TRBV19
TGTGCCACCAGTGATTTGGCAACTAGCGGGAGTCTTGAGCAGTTCTTC	CATSDLATSGSLEQFF	TRBJ2-1	NA	TRBD2	TRBV24-1
TGTGCCAGTAGTATGGACAGGGGGACAAGCTACACCTTC	CASSMDRGTSYTF	TRBJ1-2	NA	TRBD1	TRBV19
TGCGCCAGCAGCCTGGACGGCCTATACTCTGGAAACACCATATATTTT	CASSLDGLYSGNTIYF	TRBJ1-3	many	NA	TRBV5-1
TGTGCCAGTAGCAGGGGACTATCGGAGCAATACGAGCAGTACTTC	CASSRGLSEQYEQYF	TRBJ2-7	NA	NA	TRBV19
TGTGCCAGCAGCTTAGTCGCGGGCGGGGAGACCCAATACTTC	CASSLVAGGETQYF	TRBJ2-5	NA	NA	TRBV7-6
TGTGCCAGCAGCTTAGAGCCCGTGGGCGACTACACCTTC	CASSLEPVGDYTF	TRBJ1-2	NA	NA	TRBV7-3
TGTGCCAGTAGTGTGGACAGGGGGAGCCAAGAGACCCAGTACTTC	CASSVDRGSQETQYF	TRBJ2-5	few	TRBD1	TRBV19
TGTGCCAGCAGCCCTATAACAGGGGGGTGGAACACTGAAGCTTTCTTT	CASSPITGGWNTEAFF	TRBJ1-1	few	TRBD1	TRBV25-1
TGTGCCAGCAGCGGGCGGGACAGACGTTCTAACTATGGCTACACCTTC	CASSGRDRRSNYGYTF	TRBJ1-2	NA	TRBD1	TRBV7-8
TGCGCCATCCCGGGACAGGGTATGAGGGATGAGCAGTACTTC	CAIPGQGMRDEQYF	TRBJ2-7	many	TRBD1	TRBV10-1
TGTGCCAGCAGCGGAAGACAGGGTTATGGCTATACCTTC	CASSGRQGYGYTF	TRBJ1-2	NA	TRBD1	TRBV9
TGTGCCAGCAGCTTGGGTTCTGGGGTCGGGTACCCGGGCCCCTCAGATACGCAGTATTTT	CASSLGSGVGYPGPSDTQYF	TRBJ2-3	few	NA	TRBV7-9
TGCAGTGCTCCATCCTTCCCGGGACAGGGGATGAATGAGCAGTTCTTC	CSAPSFPGQGMNEQFF	TRBJ2-1	NA	TRBD1	TRBV20-1
TGTGCCACCAGGCAGGACAGGGGGACTGAAGCTTTCTTT	CATRQDRGTEAFF	TRBJ1-1	NA	TRBD1	TRBV24-1
TGTGCCAGCGTTGCCGGGACAGAATCTTTAAGCAATCAGCCCCAGCATTTT	CASVAGTESLSNQPQHF	TRBJ1-5	NA	TRBD1	TRBV25-1
TGTGCCAGCAGTTGGGACAGGGATTCACCCCTCCACTTT	CASSWDRDSPLHF	TRBJ1-6	NA	TRBD1	TRBV2